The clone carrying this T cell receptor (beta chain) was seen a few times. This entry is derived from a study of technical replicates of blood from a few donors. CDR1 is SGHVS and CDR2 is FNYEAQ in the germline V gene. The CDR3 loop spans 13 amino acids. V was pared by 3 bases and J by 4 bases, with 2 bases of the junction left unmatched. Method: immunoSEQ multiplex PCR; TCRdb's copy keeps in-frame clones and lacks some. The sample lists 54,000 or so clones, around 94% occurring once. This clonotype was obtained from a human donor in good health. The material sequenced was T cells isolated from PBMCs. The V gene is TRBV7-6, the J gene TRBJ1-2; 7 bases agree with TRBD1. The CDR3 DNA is TGTGCCAGCAGCTTGCCAGGGGGCTATGGCTACACCTTC. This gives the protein CASSLPGGYGYTF. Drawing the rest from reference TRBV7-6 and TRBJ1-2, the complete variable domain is GAGVSQSPRYKVTKRGQDVALRCDPISGHVSLYWYRQALGQGPEFLTYFNYEAQQDKSGLPNDRFSAERPEGSISTLTIQRTEQRDSAMYRCASSLPGGYGYTFGSGTRLTVV.